Below, one TCR beta chain is given with its context. The sample originates from a study of blood T cell repertoires in COVID-19. Study context: The analysed material was cDNA or gDNA that came from T cells, B-cell-depleted T cells, or PBMCs.

As processed by the authors: Reference gene primer amplification yielded estimated nucleated cell counts. Libraries were prepared by immunoSEQ multiplex PCR; TCRdb keeps only in-frame clonotypes and omits some of them. The V and J calls and clone size were taken over from that table, and D and trimming were inferred from the DNA. The sample carries tens of thousands of clones, more than 60% recorded once. Trimming took 2 bases from V and 4 from J, leaving 12 bases between them. There are 14 residues in the CDR3. Germline V gene data show CDR1 as ENHRY and CDR2 as SYGVKD. The chain recombines TRBV10-3 with TRBJ2-7, with D tentatively TRBD2 (6 bases). The TCR comes from a woman of 80 years or more with active or convalescent COVID-19. Sequencing was done on a sample of peripheral blood. The CDR3 region is CAISEMGLPYEQYF. The DNA for the CDR3 is TGTGCCATCAGTGAGATGGGACTTCCGTACGAGCAGTACTTC.